Each of the 24 T cell receptor beta chains below was sequenced from the same sample in a study of blood T cells in healthy people across ages. Primers used in a second PCR of roughly 6 to 12 cycles were a sample-barcoded 5' primer and a J-beta primer mix. MiXCR was run by TCRdb on the 5' RACE reads, yielding one entry per CDR3 protein. The sample lists roughly 1,000,000 distinct CDR3 sequences; 20% to 25% were seen once. These data also featured in a second study, about T cells of mothers and their children.

Sequencing was carried out using blood. These receptors all come from a girl aged 2-15 years in good health.

This clonotype was observed a handful of times. J is TRBJ1-2 and V is TRBV29-1; D is uncertain. Trimming shortened V by 0 bases and J by 8 bases, and 13 bases separated the two germline ends. The CDR3 has 13 amino acids. CDR1 SQVTM and CDR2 ANQGSEA come from the germline V gene. The CDR3 here is CSVEESRGGGYTF. The DNA of the CDR3 is TGCAGCGTTGAAGAGTCGCGTGGCGGGGGCTACACCTTC.

The chain links TRBV2 to TRBJ1-4; D call uncertain. Trimming left V 11 bases short and J 2 bases short, with 12 bases between. From germline, CDR1 is SNHLY and CDR2 FYNNEI. This CDR3 spans 13 amino acids. The CDR3 loop reads CAGLGPTNEKLFF. In DNA, the CDR3 is TGTGCCGGCCTCGGGCCTACTAATGAAAAACTGTTTTTT.

The V and J genes are TRBV29-1 and TRBJ2-5; the D gene is possibly TRBD1 (5 bases). Trimming took 2 bases from V and 3 from J, leaving 7 bases between them. Looked up from germline, CDR1 is SQVTM and CDR2 is ANQGSEA. The CDR3 consists of 12 residues. This CDR3 reads CSVERGKETQYF. The CDR3 DNA sequence: TGCAGCGTTGAAAGGGGTAAAGAGACCCAGTACTTC.

The chain employs TRBV7-2 and TRBJ1-2; D is unclear. The CDR3 totals 15 residues. V was clipped by 0 bases and J by 4 bases, with 12 bases between them. CDR1 is SGHTA, CDR2 FQGNSA, per germline. The CDR3 coding sequence is TGTGCCAGCAGCTTAGCTGCCAGAGCGACCTATGGCTACACCTTC. Translation: CASSLAARATYGYTF.

The gene calls are TRBV9 and TRBJ2-2, with no clear D. The CDR3 has 12 amino acids. The V and J ends lost 3 bases and 7 bases respectively, with 7 bases between them. Germline V gene data show CDR1 as SGDLS and CDR2 as YYNGEE. CDR3 nucleotide sequence: TGTGCCAGCAGCGCCGTGGGCGGGGAGCTGTTTTTT. It yields the protein CASSAVGGELFF.

The sample holds one count of this clonotype. This rearrangement joins TRBV28 to TRBJ2-5; possibly TRBD1 or TRBD2 for D (5 bases each). The better agreement between TRBJ2-7 and the DNA end casts doubt on the J call. The germline CDR1 and CDR2 sequences are MDHEN and SYDVKM. This CDR3 has 14 amino acids. CDR3 amino acids: CASRTGTASYEQYF. The CDR3 DNA follows: TGTGCCAGCAGAACCGGGACGGCATCCTACGAGCAGTACTTC.

The V call is TRBV5-1, the J call TRBJ2-3; no reliable D call. Germline-derived CDR1 and CDR2 are SGHRS and YFSETQ. The CDR3 runs to 11 residues. Trimming removed 7 bases at V and 5 bases at J, with 8 bases between. The CDR3 is CASLWGDTQYF. CDR3 nucleotides: TGCGCCAGCCTATGGGGAGATACGCAGTATTTT. The complete variable domain, with remaining parts taken from reference TRBV5-1 and TRBJ2-3, reads KAGVTQTPRYLIKTRGQQVTLSCSPISGHRSVSWYQQTPGQGLQFLFEYFSETQRNKGNFPGRFSGRQFSNSRSEMNVSTLELGDSALYLCASLWGDTQYFGPGTRLTVL.

This clonotype has a handful of counts. V gene TRBV6-5 combines with J gene TRBJ1-3, with 7 bases that match TRBD1. Per the germline V gene, CDR1 is MNHEY and CDR2 is SVGAGI. V was pared by 2 bases and J by 4 bases, with 2 bases of the junction left unmatched. The CDR3 is 14 residues long. The CDR3 coding sequence is TGTGCCAGCAGTTACCGGGACAGAGGAAACACCATATATTTT. Its translation is CASSYRDRGNTIYF.

This clonotype was observed a few times. The chain links TRBV15 to TRBJ1-1; D is ambiguous. The CDR3 loop spans 14 amino acids. From germline, CDR1 is LNHNV and CDR2 YYDKDF (reference sequence). With 4 bases removed from V and 7 bases from J, the gap between germline ends came to 16 bases. This CDR3 reads CATSTGRHPIEAFF. CDR3 bases: TGTGCCACCAGCACCGGACGACACCCCATTGAAGCTTTCTTT.

The table lists this clonotype with a few counts. V and J are TRBV24-1 and TRBJ2-1, with TRBD2 matching 8 bases. The CDR3 spans 14 residues. Germline V gene sequence: CDR1 KGHDR, CDR2 SFDVKD. V lost 3 bases to trimming and J lost 6 bases; unmatched junction nucleotides: 3. The CDR3 DNA follows: TGTGCCACCAGTGATCCCGGGACTAGCAATGAGCAGTTCTTC. Amino acid sequence: CATSDPGTSNEQFF.

This clonotype was picked up a small number of times. This chain uses TRBV20-1 with TRBJ2-1; unclear D gene. Trimming took 3 bases from V and 6 from J, leaving 9 bases between them. The CDR3 is 12 amino acids. Germline loops: CDR1 DFQATT, CDR2 SNEGSKA (reference sequence). The chain's CDR3 is CSAREDSNEQFF. Written as DNA, the CDR3 is TGCAGTGCTAGGGAAGACTCCAATGAGCAGTTCTTC.

The chain links TRBV7-2 to TRBJ2-4; D is possibly TRBD2 (6 bases). This CDR3 region has 16 residues. Germline V gene lookup returns CDR1 SGHTA and CDR2 FQGNSA. The V end lost 2 bases, the J end lost 3 bases, and 14 bases lay between the germline ends. In nucleotides, the CDR3 is TGTGCCAGCAGCTTAACGGGGGTTGGGGTCAAAAACATTCAGTACTTC. It translates to CASSLTGVGVKNIQYF.

Regarding this clonotype: Sequence at one end of the junction differs from germline and may be a read error. The chain has TRBV28 and TRBJ1-5; unclear D gene. CDR1 and CDR2 from the germline V gene are MDHEN and SYDVKM. The CDR3 spans 14 residues. CDR3 nucleotide sequence: TGTGCCAGCAGTTTTGGCGACGAATATCACCCCCAGCATTTT. This encodes CASSFGDEYHPQHF.

The chain employs TRBV20-1 and TRBJ2-5; D remains unclear. The J call is in doubt because the DNA end fits TRBJ2-1 better. The CDR3 covers 12 residues. Per the germline V gene, CDR1 is DFQATT and CDR2 is SNEGSKA (reference sequence). CDR3 amino acids: CSAGPTYNEQFF. The CDR3 DNA is TGCAGTGCCGGACCGACCTACAATGAGCAGTTCTTC.

This clonotype was observed a few times. This chain connects TRBV27 to TRBJ2-1; 10 positions agree with TRBD1. Trimming took 8 bases from V and 7 from J; bases not matched to a gene: 17. In germline, CDR1 is MNHEY, CDR2 SMNVEV (reference sequence). CDR3 length equals 17 residues. This CDR3 is CASVPTGGLGKGNEQFF. CDR3 bases: TGTGCCAGCGTTCCGACAGGGGGCTTAGGTAAGGGGAATGAGCAGTTCTTC.

A few counts support this clonotype. V is TRBV3-1 and J is TRBJ1-5; 7 positions match TRBD1. With 5 bases clipped from V and 0 bases from J, the junction kept 4 bases outside the gene matches. Germline-derived CDR1 and CDR2 are LGHDT and YNNKEL (reference sequence). The CDR3 has 15 amino acids. This CDR3 is CASSSGGLSNQPQHF. The CDR3 DNA reads TGTGCCAGCAGCTCAGGGGGACTTAGCAATCAGCCCCAGCATTTT.

In this sample, this clonotype turned up a few times. The rearrangement uses TRBV5-5 and TRBJ1-5, with 7 bases that match TRBD1. This CDR3 has 15 amino acids. Germline trimming cut 4 bases from V and 4 bases from J; bases unmatched to any gene: 8. Germline V lookup: CDR1 SGHKS, CDR2 YYEKEE (reference sequence). CDR3 sequence reads: CASSPLTGVNQPQHF. Written as DNA, the CDR3 is TGTGCCAGCAGCCCCCTAACAGGGGTTAATCAGCCCCAGCATTTT.

The chain has TRBV12-5 and TRBJ2-5, with D perhaps assigned TRBD1 or TRBD2 (5 bases each). The better agreement between TRBJ2-7 and the DNA end casts doubt on the J call. Germline CDR1 LGHNT, CDR2 FRNRAP. The CDR3 is 13 amino acids. For the CDR3, the DNA is TGTGCTAGTGACGGGGCCCCGACCTACGAGCAGTACTTC. Translated, it gives CASDGAPTYEQYF.

Remarks on this clonotype: A read error is likely, as this CDR3 ends without the conserved phenylalanine or tryptophan. This chain connects TRBV5-5 to TRBJ2-5, with a tentative D call TRBD2 (5 bases). Germline V gene sequence: CDR1 SGHKS, CDR2 YYEKEE (reference sequence). The CDR3 sequence is 13 residues long. The V end lost 4 bases, the J end lost 1 base, and 8 bases lay between the germline ends. The CDR3 bases are TGTGCCAGCAGCCCCGGGATCCAAGAGACCCAGTACCTC. This sequence encodes CASSPGIQETQYL.

In its sample, this clonotype was seen a few times. The chain couples TRBV7-2 to TRBJ2-1; 11 bases align to TRBD2. The germline CDR1 and CDR2 sequences are SGHTA and FQGNSA. The CDR3 has 16 residues. Losses at the gene ends were 5 bases for V and 9 bases for J; bases not matched to a gene: 12. CDR3 sequence (DNA): TGTGCCAGCAGCACCCTATCTGGGCTAGCGGGAGGTGAGCAGTTCTTC. Its translation: CASSTLSGLAGGEQFF.

The chain combines TRBV7-9 with TRBJ2-1; D possibly corresponds to TRBD1 (6 bases). CDR3 length: 18 amino acids. The V end lost 5 bases, the J end lost 0 bases, and 20 bases lay between the germline ends. Germline CDR1 is SEHNR and CDR2 is FQNEAQ (reference sequence). The CDR3 nucleotides read TGTGCCAGCAGCCCCCCACTCAGGGGCCCTAGCTCCTACAATGAGCAGTTCTTC. This sequence encodes CASSPPLRGPSSYNEQFF.

This clonotype was observed a few times. The chain carries TRBV2 and TRBJ2-5; D gene ambiguous. The J call is doubtful: the DNA matches TRBJ2-7 better. The CDR3 is 14 amino acids. Per the germline V gene, CDR1 is SNHLY and CDR2 is FYNNEI. CDR3 loop: CASSEIADDYEQYF. DNA for the CDR3: TGTGCCAGCAGTGAGATAGCAGACGACTACGAGCAGTACTTC.

This clonotype was detected ten times or more. The CDR3 DNA reads TGTGCCAGCAGCGGGGGGTATAGCAATCAGCCCCAGCATTTT. It encodes CASSGGYSNQPQHF. The rearrangement joins TRBV9 to TRBJ1-5; possibly TRBD1 for D (5 bases). CDR3 length: 14 residues. V was clipped by 3 bases and J by 0 bases, with 7 bases between them. Germline CDR1 SGDLS, CDR2 YYNGEE.

The chain is built from TRBV14 and TRBJ2-5, with 10 bases matching TRBD1. The J call may be faulty, since TRBJ2-1 better matches the DNA end. This CDR3 contains 16 residues. The germline CDR1 and CDR2 sequences are SGHDN and FVKESK. CDR3 bases: TGTGCCAGCAGCCAAGAGTTCCGGACAGGGGGCAATGAGCAGTTCTTC. It specifies CASSQEFRTGGNEQFF.